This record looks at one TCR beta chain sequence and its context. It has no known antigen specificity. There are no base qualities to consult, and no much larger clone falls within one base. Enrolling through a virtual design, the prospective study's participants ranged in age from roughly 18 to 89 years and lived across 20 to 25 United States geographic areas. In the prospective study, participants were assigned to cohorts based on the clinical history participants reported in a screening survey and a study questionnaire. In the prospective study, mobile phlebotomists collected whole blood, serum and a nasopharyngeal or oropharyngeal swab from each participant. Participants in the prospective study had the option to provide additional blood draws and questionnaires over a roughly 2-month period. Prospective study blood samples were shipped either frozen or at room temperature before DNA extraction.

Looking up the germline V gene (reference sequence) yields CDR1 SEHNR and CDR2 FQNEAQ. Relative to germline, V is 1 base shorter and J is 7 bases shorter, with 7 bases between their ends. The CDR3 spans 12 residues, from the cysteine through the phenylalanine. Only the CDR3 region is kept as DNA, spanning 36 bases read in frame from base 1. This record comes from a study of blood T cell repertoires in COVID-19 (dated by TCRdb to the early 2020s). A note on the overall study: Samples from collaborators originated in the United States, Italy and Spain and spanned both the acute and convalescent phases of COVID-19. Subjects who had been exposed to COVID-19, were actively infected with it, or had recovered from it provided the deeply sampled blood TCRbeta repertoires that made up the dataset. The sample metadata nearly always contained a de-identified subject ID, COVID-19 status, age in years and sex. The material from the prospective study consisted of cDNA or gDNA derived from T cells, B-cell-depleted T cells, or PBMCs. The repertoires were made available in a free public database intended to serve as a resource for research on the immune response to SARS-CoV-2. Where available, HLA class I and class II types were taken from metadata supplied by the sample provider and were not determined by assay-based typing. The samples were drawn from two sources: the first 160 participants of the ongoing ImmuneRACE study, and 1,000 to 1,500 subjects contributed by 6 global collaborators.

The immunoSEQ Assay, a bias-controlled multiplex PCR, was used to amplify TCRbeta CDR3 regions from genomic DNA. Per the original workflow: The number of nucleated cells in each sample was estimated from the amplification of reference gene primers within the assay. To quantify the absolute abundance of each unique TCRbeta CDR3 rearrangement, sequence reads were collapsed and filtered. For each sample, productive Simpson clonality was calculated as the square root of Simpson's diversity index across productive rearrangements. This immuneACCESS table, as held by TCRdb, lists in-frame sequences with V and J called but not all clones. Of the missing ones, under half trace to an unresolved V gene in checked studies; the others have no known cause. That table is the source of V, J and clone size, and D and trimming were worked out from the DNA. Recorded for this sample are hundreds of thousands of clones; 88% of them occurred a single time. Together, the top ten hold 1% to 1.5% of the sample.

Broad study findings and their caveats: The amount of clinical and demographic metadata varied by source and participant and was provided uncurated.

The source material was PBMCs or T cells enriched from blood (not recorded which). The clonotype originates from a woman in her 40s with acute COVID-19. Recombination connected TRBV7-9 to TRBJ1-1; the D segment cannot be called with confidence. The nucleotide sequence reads TGTGCCAGCAGCTTAGGGAGTGGTGAAGCTTTCTTT. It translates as CASSLGSGEAFF.